Ten or more counts support the clone carrying this T cell receptor (beta chain). The sample belongs to a study of molecular identifiers for immune sequencing clone quantification. With 10%, 30% or 50% of RNA, roughly 20,000 to 1,000,000 naive CD8 T cells were sequenced. Germline CDR1 and CDR2: SGHAT and FQNNGV. Trimming removed 0 bases at V and 0 bases at J, with 19 bases between. The CDR3 extends over 19 amino acids. Bulk TCR libraries were made with methods that had been previously described and with listed TCR primers. Each CDR3 protein gets one entry after TCRdb re-called the PCR reads with MiXCR. The sample includes tens of thousands of distinct CDR3 sequences, over 20% of them seen just once.

This sequence joins TRBV11-2 and TRBJ2-3; a possible D gene is TRBD2 (7 bases). The source is a human donor in good health. Some libraries in this study had Jurkat cell RNA spiked in. Sequencing was carried out using naive CD8+ T cells from blood, with Jurkat cell RNA spiked in. Subset: FACS-sorted CD8+CD4-CCR7+CD45RA+ naive T cells. The chain's CDR3 is CASSLDSTGGLVSTDTQYF. For the CDR3, the DNA is TGTGCCAGCAGCTTAGACTCCACGGGGGGCCTCGTTAGCACAGATACGCAGTATTTT. The entire variable domain, with the rest obtained from reference TRBV11-2 and TRBJ2-3, is as follows: EAGVAQSPRYKIIEKRQSVAFWCNPISGHATLYWYQQILGQGPKLLIQFQNNGVVDDSQLPKDRFSAERLKGVDSTLKIQPAKLEDSAVYLCASSLDSTGGLVSTDTQYFGPGTRLTVL.